This T cell receptor (beta chain) was recovered during a study of blood T cell repertoires in COVID-19. In the study overall: The study drew acute and convalescent COVID-19 samples from the United States, Italy and Spain. T cells, B-cell-depleted T cells, or PBMCs provided the cDNA or gDNA that served as material.

Original handling: Quantification of nucleated cells was approximated via reference gene primer amplification. The assay was immunoSEQ multiplex PCR, and TCRdb's table has in-frame clones only and misses some. The V and J calls and clone size were taken over from that table, and D and trimming were inferred from the DNA. The sample contains over 65,000 clones, about nine tenths of which appear only once. The V segment lost 5 bases and the J segment 7 bases; nucleotides outside the gene matches: 5. The CDR3 length is 15 residues. The germline V gene has CDR1 SGHRS and CDR2 YFSETQ. This chain joins TRBV5-1 and TRBJ1-6, with TRBD1 matching over 11 bases. Specimen: peripheral blood. The receptor's source is a human donor in a cohort sampled during active COVID-19. CDR3 sequence: CASRRDRGKNSPLHF. The CDR3 DNA is TGCGCCAGCAGGCGGGACAGGGGGAAAAATTCACCCCTCCACTTT.